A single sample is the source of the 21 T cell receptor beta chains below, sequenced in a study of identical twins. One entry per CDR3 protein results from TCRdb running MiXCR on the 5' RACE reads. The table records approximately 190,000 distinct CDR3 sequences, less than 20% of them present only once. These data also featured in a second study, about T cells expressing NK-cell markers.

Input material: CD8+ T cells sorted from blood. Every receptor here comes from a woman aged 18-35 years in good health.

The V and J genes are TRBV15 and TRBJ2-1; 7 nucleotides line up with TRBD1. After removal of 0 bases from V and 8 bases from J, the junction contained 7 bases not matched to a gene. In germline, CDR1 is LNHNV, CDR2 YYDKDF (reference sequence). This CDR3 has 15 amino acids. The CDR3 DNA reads TGTGCCACCAGCAGAGATTTGAGGGGGCGGGATGAGCAGTTCTTC. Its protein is CATSRDLRGRDEQFF.

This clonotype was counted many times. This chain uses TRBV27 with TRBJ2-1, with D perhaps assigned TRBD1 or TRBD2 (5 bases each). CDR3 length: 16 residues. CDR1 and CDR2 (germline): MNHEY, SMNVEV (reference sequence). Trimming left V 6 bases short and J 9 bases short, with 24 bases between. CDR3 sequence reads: CASRVPLDKGMGEQFF. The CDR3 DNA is TGTGCCAGCAGGGTCCCACTAGATAAGGGGATGGGTGAGCAGTTCTTC.

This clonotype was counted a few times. CDR3 sequence reads: CASSNRPDTQYF. In DNA, the CDR3 is TGTGCCAGCAGCAACCGCCCAGATACGCAGTATTTT. V is TRBV7-2 and J is TRBJ2-3; D gene uncertain. Germline CDR1 reads SGHTA; CDR2 reads FQGNSA. The ends were cut back, 5 bases at V and 4 bases at J, with 7 bases in the middle. CDR3 length equals 12 residues.

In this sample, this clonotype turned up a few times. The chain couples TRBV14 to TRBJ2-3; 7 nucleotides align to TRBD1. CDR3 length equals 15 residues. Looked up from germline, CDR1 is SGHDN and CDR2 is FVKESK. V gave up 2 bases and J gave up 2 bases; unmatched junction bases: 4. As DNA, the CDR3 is TGTGCCAGCAGCCAACAAACAGGGGTCACAGATACGCAGTATTTT. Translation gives CASSQQTGVTDTQYF.

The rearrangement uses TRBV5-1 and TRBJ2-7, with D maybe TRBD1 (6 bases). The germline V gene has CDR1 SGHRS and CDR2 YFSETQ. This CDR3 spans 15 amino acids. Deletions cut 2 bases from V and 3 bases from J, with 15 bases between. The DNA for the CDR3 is TGCGCCAGCAGCTTAACCGGGACATCTTTCTACGAGCAGTACTTC. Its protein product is CASSLTGTSFYEQYF.

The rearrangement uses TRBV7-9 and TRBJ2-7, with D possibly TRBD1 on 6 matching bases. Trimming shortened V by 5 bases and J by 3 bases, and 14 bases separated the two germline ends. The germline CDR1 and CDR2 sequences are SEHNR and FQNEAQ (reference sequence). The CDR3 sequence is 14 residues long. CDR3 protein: CASSTGTRIYEQYF. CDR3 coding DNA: TGTGCCAGCAGCACCGGGACACGGATCTACGAGCAGTACTTC.

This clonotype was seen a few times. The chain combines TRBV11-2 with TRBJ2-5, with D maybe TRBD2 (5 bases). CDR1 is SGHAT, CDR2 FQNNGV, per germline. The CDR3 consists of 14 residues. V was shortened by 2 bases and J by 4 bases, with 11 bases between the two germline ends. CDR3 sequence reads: CASSLKAGGETQYF. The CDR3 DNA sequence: TGTGCCAGCAGCTTAAAGGCAGGAGGAGAGACCCAGTACTTC.

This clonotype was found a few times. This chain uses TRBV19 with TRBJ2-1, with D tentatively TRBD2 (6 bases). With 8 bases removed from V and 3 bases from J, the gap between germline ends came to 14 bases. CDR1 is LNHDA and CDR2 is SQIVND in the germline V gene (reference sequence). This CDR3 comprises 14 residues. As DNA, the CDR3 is TGTGCCAGTGCACACGCGGGGATCTACAATGAGCAGTTCTTC. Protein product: CASAHAGIYNEQFF.

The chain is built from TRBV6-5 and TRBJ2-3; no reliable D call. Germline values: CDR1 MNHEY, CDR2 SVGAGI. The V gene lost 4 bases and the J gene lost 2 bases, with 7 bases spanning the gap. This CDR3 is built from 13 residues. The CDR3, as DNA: TGTGCCAGCAGTTTCCCATTCACAGATACGCAGTATTTT. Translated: CASSFPFTDTQYF.

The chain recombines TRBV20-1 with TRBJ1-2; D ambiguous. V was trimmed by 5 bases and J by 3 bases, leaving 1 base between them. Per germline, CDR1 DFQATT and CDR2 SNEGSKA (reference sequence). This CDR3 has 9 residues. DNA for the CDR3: TGCAGTGCTCACTATGGCTACACCTTC. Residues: CSAHYGYTF.

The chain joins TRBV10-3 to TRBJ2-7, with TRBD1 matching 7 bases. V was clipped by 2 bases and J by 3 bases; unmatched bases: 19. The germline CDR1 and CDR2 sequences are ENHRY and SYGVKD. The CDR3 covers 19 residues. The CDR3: CAISEASGTAARHYYEQYF. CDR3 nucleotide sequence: TGTGCCATCAGTGAGGCCTCCGGGACAGCTGCCCGACACTACTACGAGCAGTACTTC.

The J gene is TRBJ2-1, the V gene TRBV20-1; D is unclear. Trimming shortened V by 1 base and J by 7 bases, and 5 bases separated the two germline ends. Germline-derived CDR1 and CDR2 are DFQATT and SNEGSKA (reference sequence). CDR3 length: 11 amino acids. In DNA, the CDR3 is TGCAGTGCTAGAGTAACGAATGAGCAGTTCTTC. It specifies CSARVTNEQFF.

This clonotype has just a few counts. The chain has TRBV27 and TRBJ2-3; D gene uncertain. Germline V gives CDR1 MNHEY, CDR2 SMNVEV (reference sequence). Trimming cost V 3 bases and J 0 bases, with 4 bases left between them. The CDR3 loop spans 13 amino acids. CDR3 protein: CASSFMSTDTQYF. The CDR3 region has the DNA TGTGCCAGCAGTTTTATGAGCACAGATACGCAGTATTTT.

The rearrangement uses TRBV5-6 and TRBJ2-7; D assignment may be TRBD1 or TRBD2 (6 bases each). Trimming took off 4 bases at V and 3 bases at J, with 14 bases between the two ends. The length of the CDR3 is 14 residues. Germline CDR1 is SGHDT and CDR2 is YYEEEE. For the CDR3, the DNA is TGTGCCAGCAGCCCAGAGGGGGGATTCTACGAGCAGTACTTC. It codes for CASSPEGGFYEQYF.

The CDR3 here is CASSPSGTVYNEQFF. CDR3 DNA: TGTGCCAGCTCACCTTCCGGGACAGTGTACAATGAGCAGTTCTTC. The chain has TRBV18 and TRBJ2-1; 7 positions match TRBD1. The CDR3 runs to 15 residues. Germline trimming cut 3 bases from V and 4 bases from J; bases unmatched to any gene: 6. Germline CDR1 reads KGHSH; CDR2 reads LQKENI.

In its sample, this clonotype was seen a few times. The CDR3 nucleotides read TGCAGTGCTAGAGAAGAAAGCTCCTACGAGCAGTACTTC. Its translation is CSAREESSYEQYF. J is TRBJ2-7 and V is TRBV20-1, with D uncertain. The V and J ends lost 0 bases and 0 bases respectively, with 6 bases between them. There are 13 residues in the CDR3. The germline V gene encodes CDR1 DFQATT and CDR2 SNEGSKA (reference sequence).

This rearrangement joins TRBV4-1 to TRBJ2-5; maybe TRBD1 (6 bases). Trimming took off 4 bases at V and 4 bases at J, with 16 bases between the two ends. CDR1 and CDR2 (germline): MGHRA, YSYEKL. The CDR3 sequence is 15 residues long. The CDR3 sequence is CASSPRVTGTETQYF. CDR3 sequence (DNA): TGCGCCAGCAGCCCACGGGTGACAGGAACAGAGACCCAGTACTTC.

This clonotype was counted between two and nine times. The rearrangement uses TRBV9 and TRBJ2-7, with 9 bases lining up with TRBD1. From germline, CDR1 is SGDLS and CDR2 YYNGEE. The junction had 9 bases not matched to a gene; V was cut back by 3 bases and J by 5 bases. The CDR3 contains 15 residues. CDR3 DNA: TGTGCCAGCAGCGCAGAGGGACAGGGAATCCACGAGCAGTACTTC. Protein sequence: CASSAEGQGIHEQYF.

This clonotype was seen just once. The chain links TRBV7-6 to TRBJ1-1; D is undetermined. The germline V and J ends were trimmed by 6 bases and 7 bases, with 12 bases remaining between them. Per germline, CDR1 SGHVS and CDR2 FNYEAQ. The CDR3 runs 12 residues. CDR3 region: CASRDAGNEAFF. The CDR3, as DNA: TGTGCCAGCAGGGACGCGGGGAATGAAGCTTTCTTT. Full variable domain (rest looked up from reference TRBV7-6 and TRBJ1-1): GAGVSQSPRYKVTKRGQDVALRCDPISGHVSLYWYRQALGQGPEFLTYFNYEAQQDKSGLPNDRFSAERPEGSISTLTIQRTEQRDSAMYRCASRDAGNEAFFGQGTRLTVV.

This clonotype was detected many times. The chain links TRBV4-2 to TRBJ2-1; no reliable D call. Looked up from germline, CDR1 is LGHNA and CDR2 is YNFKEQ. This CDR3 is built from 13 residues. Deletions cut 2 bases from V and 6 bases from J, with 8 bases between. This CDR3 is CASSQSPGNEQFF. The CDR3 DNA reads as TGTGCCAGCAGCCAATCACCCGGCAATGAGCAGTTCTTC.

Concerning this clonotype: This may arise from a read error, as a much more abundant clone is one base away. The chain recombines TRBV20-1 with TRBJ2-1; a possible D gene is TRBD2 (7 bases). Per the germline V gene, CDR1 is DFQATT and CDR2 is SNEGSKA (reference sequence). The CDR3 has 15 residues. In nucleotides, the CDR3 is TGCTGTGCTAGAGCCCCTCGGGGGGCATACAATGAGCAGTTCTTC. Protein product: CCARAPRGAYNEQFF.